Below, one T cell receptor (beta chain) is given with its context. Its antigen is undetermined. Produced via immunoSEQ multiplex PCR; TCRdb's table is partial and in-frame only. The sample lists fewer than 50,000 clones, just over 65% occurring once. The authors obtained about 1.9 micrograms of genomic DNA from cryopreserved PBMCs for TCR beta libraries. The record originates from a study of cytotoxic CD8 clonotypes in ibrutinib-treated CLL. For the study at large: Among patients, around 25 responded partially and 2 completely; around 15 then stayed remitted and approximately twelve progressed after median 68 months. Broader study findings: Public clonotypes showed up rarely, and on treatment they shrank or held steady.

With 10 bases removed from V and 7 bases from J, the gap between germline ends came to 17 bases. CDR1 and CDR2 from the germline V gene are LNHDA and SQIVND (reference sequence). CDR3 size: 13 residues. The specimen comprised PBMCs, sampled after 24 months of ibrutinib treatment. The V and J genes are TRBV19 and TRBJ1-5; D is uncertain. This TCR derives from a human donor with chronic lymphocytic leukemia. CDR3 DNA sequence: TGTGCCACCATGGAGGGAATTAGGCAGCCCCAGCATTTT. Protein sequence: CATMEGIRQPQHF.